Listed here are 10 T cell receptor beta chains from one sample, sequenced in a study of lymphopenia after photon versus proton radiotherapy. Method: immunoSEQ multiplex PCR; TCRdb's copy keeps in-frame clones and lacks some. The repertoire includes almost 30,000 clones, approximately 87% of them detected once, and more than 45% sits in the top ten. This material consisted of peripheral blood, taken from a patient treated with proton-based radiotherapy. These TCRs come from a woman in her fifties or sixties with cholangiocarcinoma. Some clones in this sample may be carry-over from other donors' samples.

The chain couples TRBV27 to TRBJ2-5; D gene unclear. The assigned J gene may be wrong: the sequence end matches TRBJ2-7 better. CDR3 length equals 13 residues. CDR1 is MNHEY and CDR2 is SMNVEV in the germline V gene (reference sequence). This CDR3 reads CASSLGGLYEQYF. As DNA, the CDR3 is TGTGCCAGCAGTTTAGGCGGTCTCTACGAGCAGTACTTC.

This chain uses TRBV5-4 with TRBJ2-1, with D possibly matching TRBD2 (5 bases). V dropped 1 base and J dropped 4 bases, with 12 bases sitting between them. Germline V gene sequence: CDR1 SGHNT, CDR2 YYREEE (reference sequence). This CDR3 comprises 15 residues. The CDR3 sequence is CASSLSSGEYNEQFF. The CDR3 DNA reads TGTGCCAGCAGCTTGAGCTCTGGGGAGTACAATGAGCAGTTCTTC.

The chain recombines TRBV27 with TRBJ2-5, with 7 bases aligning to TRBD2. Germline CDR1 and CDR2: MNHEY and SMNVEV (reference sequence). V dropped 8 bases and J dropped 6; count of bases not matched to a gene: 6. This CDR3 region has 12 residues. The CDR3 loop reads CASGPSGKTQYF. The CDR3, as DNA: TGTGCCAGCGGCCCTAGCGGAAAGACCCAGTACTTC.

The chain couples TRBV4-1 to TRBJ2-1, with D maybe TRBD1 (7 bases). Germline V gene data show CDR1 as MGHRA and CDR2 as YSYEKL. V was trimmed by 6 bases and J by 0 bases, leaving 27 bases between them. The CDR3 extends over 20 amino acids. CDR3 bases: TGCGCCAGCAGTCAAAGGGATTCAGGGGGGAGTAGGAGCTCCTACAATGAGCAGTTCTTC. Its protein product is CASSQRDSGGSRSSYNEQFF.

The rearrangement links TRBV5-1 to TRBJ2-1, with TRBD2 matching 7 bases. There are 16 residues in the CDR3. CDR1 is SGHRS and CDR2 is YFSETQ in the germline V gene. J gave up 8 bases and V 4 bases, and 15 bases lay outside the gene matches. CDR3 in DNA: TGCGCCAGCAGCCCCGTACCGTCCAGGGCGGGGGATGAGCAGTTCTTC. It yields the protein CASSPVPSRAGDEQFF.

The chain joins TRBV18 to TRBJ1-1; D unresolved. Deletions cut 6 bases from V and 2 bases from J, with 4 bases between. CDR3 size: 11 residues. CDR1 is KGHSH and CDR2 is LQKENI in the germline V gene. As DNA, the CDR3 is TGTGCCAGCTCCTCCAACACTGAAGCTTTCTTT. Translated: CASSSNTEAFF. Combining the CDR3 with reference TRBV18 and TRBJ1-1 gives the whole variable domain NAGVMQNPRHLVRRRGQEARLRCSPMKGHSHVYWYRQLPEEGLKFMVYLQKENIIDESGMPKERFSAEFPKEGPSILRIQQVVRGDSAAYFCASSSNTEAFFGQGTRLTVV.

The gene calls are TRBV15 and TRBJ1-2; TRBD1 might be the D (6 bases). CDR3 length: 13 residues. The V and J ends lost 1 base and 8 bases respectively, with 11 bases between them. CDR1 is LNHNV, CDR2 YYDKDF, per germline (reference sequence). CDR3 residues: CATSRGTAMGYTF. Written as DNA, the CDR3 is TGTGCCACCAGCAGAGGGACAGCGATGGGCTACACCTTC.

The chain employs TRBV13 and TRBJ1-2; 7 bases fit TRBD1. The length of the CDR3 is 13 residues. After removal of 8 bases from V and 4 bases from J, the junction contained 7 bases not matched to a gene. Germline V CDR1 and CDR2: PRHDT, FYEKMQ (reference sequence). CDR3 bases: TGTGCCAGCCAGTTAGGGGGCATCTATGGCTACACCTTC. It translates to CASQLGGIYGYTF.

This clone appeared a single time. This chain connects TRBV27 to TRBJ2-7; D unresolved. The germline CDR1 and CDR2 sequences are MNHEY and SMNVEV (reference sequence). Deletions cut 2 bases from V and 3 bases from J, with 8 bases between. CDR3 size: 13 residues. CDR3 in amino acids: CASSLGGLYEQYF. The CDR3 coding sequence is TGTGCCAGCAGTTTAGGCGGTCTCTACGAGCAGTACTTC.

The DNA of the CDR3 is TGTGCCAGCAGCTTACTACAGGGTTGGACTGAAGCTTTCTTT. Translation: CASSLLQGWTEAFF. The chain couples TRBV7-2 to TRBJ1-1; TRBD1 might be the D (6 bases). Germline CDR1 reads SGHTA; CDR2 reads FQGNSA. The CDR3 has 14 amino acids. V shed 2 bases and J shed 5 bases, with 12 bases lying between them.